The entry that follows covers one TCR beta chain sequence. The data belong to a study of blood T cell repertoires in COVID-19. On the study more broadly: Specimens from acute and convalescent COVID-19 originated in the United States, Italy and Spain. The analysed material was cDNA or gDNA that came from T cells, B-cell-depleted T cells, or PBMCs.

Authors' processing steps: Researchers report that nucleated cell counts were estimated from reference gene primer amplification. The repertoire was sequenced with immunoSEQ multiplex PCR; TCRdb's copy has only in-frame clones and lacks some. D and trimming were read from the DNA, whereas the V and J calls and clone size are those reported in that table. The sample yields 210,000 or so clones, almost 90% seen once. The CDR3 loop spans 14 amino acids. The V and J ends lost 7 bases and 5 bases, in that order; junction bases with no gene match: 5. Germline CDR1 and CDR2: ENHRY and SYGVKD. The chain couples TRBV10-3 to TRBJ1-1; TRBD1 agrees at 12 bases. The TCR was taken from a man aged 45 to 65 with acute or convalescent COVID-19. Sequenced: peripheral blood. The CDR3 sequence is CAITGTGGETEAFF. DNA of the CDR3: TGTGCCATCACCGGGACAGGGGGCGAGACTGAAGCTTTCTTT.